These 3 T cell receptor beta chains were sequenced from one sample in a study of blood T cell repertoires in COVID-19. Assay: immunoSEQ multiplex PCR; the TCRdb copy retains only in-frame clones and omits some. The sample gives some 150,000 clones, roughly 91% of which show up once; 2.5% to 3% is in the top ten. Material for sequencing was peripheral blood. The receptors stem from a man aged 60-69 years with active or convalescent COVID-19.

The chain joins TRBV27 to TRBJ2-3; 15 positions agree with TRBD2. The CDR3 has 20 amino acids. Germline assignment: CDR1 MNHEY and CDR2 SMNVEV (reference sequence). The V and J ends lost 4 bases and 1 base, in that order; junction bases with no gene match: 12. The CDR3 protein is CASSSRGRTSGGAGTDTQYF. For the CDR3, the DNA is TGTGCCAGCAGTTCCCGAGGACGGACTAGCGGGGGGGCTGGCACAGATACGCAGTATTTT.

Regarding this clone: At one end the junction does not follow the germline gene, possibly because of a read error. The chain's CDR3 is CASTQEAGNTEAFF. The DNA of the CDR3 is TGTGCCAGCACCCAAGAGGCGGGGAACACTGAAGCTTTCTTT. V usage is TRBV3-1 (or the pseudogene TRBV3-2) and J usage is TRBJ1-1; no clear D gene. The germline V gene has CDR1 LGHDT and CDR2 YNNKEL (reference sequence). The CDR3 consists of 14 residues.

The rearrangement uses TRBV7-9 and TRBJ2-3; 15 nucleotides align to TRBD2. This CDR3 is 16 amino acids long. With 5 bases clipped from V and 6 bases from J, the junction kept 6 bases outside the gene matches. Germline V gene data show CDR1 as SEHNR and CDR2 as FQNEAQ (reference sequence). This CDR3 is CASSRTSGGVVDTQYF. The CDR3 DNA reads as TGTGCCAGCAGCCGGACTAGCGGGGGGGTGGTGGATACGCAGTATTTT.